One sample yielded the 18 T cell receptor beta chains listed below, sequenced in a study of cytotoxic CD8 clonotypes in ibrutinib-treated CLL (dated by TCRdb to the early 2020s). This sample's time point label indicates: approximately 25 months on ibrutinib. The library came from the immunoSEQ multiplex PCR assay. TCRdb took this table from immuneACCESS and kept in-frame rearrangements with V and J called. Such tables lack part of the clones; where checked against another copy, unresolved V genes explain under half of the gap, and the rest is unexplained. The sample profile shows a few hundred thousand clones; 60% to 75% of them were found once. About 16% of the sample belongs to the ten largest clones. This specimen was PBMCs, taken after 24 months of ibrutinib treatment. These receptors originate from a human donor with chronic lymphocytic leukemia.

The V gene is TRBV6-4, the J gene TRBJ1-2; D gene unclear. V lost 5 bases and J 2 bases, leaving 15 bases between the germline ends. From germline, CDR1 is MRHNA and CDR2 SNTAGT. The CDR3 length is 15 residues. CDR3 residues: CASSPSPTPNYGYTF. In DNA, the CDR3 is TGTGCCAGCAGTCCCTCACCGACCCCGAACTATGGCTACACCTTC.

This clone appeared a single time. The V gene is TRBV5-4, the J gene TRBJ2-1; D is undetermined. The CDR3 extends over 12 amino acids. V lost 2 bases and J 5 bases, leaving 5 bases between the germline ends. Germline values: CDR1 SGHNT, CDR2 YYREEE (reference sequence). CDR3 sequence (DNA): TGTGCCAGCAGCTTTAGGAACAATGAGCAGTTCTTC. Protein product: CASSFRNNEQFF.

This clone has just a few counts. This chain joins TRBV6-6 and TRBJ2-3; 8 bases agree with TRBD1. There are 14 residues in the CDR3. Germline V gene data show CDR1 as MNHNY and CDR2 as SVGAGI (reference sequence). J was trimmed by 1 base and V by 6 bases; bases with no gene match: 3. The CDR3 loop reads CASRTDRGTDTQYF. Written as DNA, the CDR3 is TGTGCCAGCAGGACGGACAGGGGCACAGATACGCAGTATTTT.

V and J are TRBV6-1 and TRBJ1-1, with D maybe TRBD1 (5 bases). This CDR3 is 15 amino acids long. V was trimmed by 4 bases and J by 3 bases, leaving 15 bases between them. Germline V gene sequence: CDR1 MNHNS, CDR2 SASEGT. The CDR3 protein is CASSAPGTTDTEAFF. For the CDR3, the DNA is TGTGCCAGCAGTGCTCCCGGGACGACCGACACTGAAGCTTTCTTT.

V is TRBV7-9 and J is TRBJ2-7, with 8 positions matching TRBD1. Germline V gives CDR1 SEHNR, CDR2 FQNEAQ (reference sequence). This CDR3 is built from 15 residues. With 3 bases clipped from V and 0 bases from J, the junction kept 4 bases outside the gene matches. The CDR3 region has the DNA TGTGCCAGCAGCTTCGGGACAGGCCTCTCCTACGAGCAGTACTTC. Translating gives CASSFGTGLSYEQYF.

The chain is built from TRBV6-5 and TRBJ1-4, with D hard to call. The germline V gene has CDR1 MNHEY and CDR2 SVGAGI. This CDR3 contains 14 residues. V was shortened by 0 bases and J by 2 bases, with 4 bases between the two germline ends. CDR3 in DNA: TGTGCCAGCAGTTACTCCGGGACTAATGAAAAACTGTTTTTT. Its protein is CASSYSGTNEKLFF.

V usage is TRBV2 and J usage is TRBJ2-4; the D gene is possibly TRBD1 (5 bases). Per germline, CDR1 SNHLY and CDR2 FYNNEI. Between the trimmed V and J ends, which lost 2 bases and 15 bases, there was a span of 11 bases. The CDR3 has 11 amino acids. Written as DNA, the CDR3 is TGTGCCAGCAGTGAAAAGGGGCTTCGGTACTTC. As protein: CASSEKGLRYF.

The chain carries TRBV9 and TRBJ1-2, with 7 bases that match TRBD1. The CDR3 length is 12 residues. Trimming cost V 5 bases and J 8 bases; bases outside gene matches: 6. Germline V CDR1 and CDR2: SGDLS, YYNGEE. The CDR3 sequence is CASRGDRAGYTF. CDR3 bases: TGTGCCAGCAGAGGAGACAGGGCGGGCTACACCTTC. Supplemented by reference TRBV9 and TRBJ1-2, the full variable domain reads DSGVTQTPKHLITATGQRVTLRCSPRSGDLSVYWYQQSLDQGLQFLIQYYNGEERAKGNILERFSAQQFPDLHSELNLSSLELGDSALYFCASRGDRAGYTFGSGTRLTVV.

The CDR3 coding sequence is TGTGCCTGGAGAGGCCTTTTTAGCAATCAGCCCCAGCATTTT. Its protein product is CAWRGLFSNQPQHF. V usage is TRBV30 and J usage is TRBJ1-5; no clear D gene. The CDR3 is made up of 14 amino acids. Germline CDR1 GTSNPN, CDR2 SVGIG (reference sequence). V lost 3 bases, J lost 0 bases, and 9 bases lay in between.

The CDR3 is CASVLENTEAFF. Written as DNA, the CDR3 is TGTGCTAGTGTCCTAGAGAACACTGAAGCTTTCTTT. The genes are TRBV12-5 and TRBJ1-1, with D unresolved. From germline, CDR1 is LGHNT and CDR2 FRNRAP. The germline V and J ends were trimmed by 7 bases and 1 base, with 7 bases remaining between them. The CDR3 consists of 12 residues.

This chain joins TRBV7-9 and TRBJ2-5, with 8 positions matching TRBD2. The V gene end was trimmed by 2 bases and the J gene end by 5 bases; junction bases not matched to a gene: 10. The CDR3 totals 16 residues. Per germline, CDR1 SEHNR and CDR2 FQNEAQ (reference sequence). The CDR3 region has the DNA TGTGCCAGCAGCTTATTTAGCGGGACCTCGGGGGAGACCCAGTACTTC. Amino acids: CASSLFSGTSGETQYF.

This clone turned up a few times. The chain uses TRBV9 and TRBJ1-1; tentatively, D is TRBD1 (6 bases). CDR1 is SGDLS, CDR2 YYNGEE, per germline. V lost 2 bases to trimming and J lost 3 bases, with 8 bases between them. The CDR3 is made up of 13 amino acids. The CDR3 here is CASSVHRDTEAFF. CDR3 coding DNA: TGTGCCAGCAGCGTCCACAGGGACACTGAAGCTTTCTTT.

This clone was found a few times. Here the CDR3 reads CASSPRVGGDEQYF. The CDR3 bases are TGTGCCAGCTCCCCAAGAGTCGGCGGTGACGAGCAGTACTTC. This chain links TRBV18 with TRBJ2-7, with unresolved D. V lost 6 bases and J lost 5, with 17 bases in between. Germline CDR1 KGHSH, CDR2 LQKENI. The CDR3 totals 14 residues.

The J gene is TRBJ1-2, the V gene TRBV20-1; D unresolved. The CDR3 has 10 residues. Per germline, CDR1 DFQATT and CDR2 SNEGSKA (reference sequence). Between the trimmed V and J ends, which lost 6 bases and 8 bases, there was a span of 10 bases. The DNA of the CDR3 is TGCAGTGCAAAAGATGCCGGCTACACCTTC. Residues: CSAKDAGYTF.

This sequence joins TRBV18 and TRBJ2-5; 7 nucleotides line up with TRBD1. The CDR3 has 14 residues. From germline, CDR1 is KGHSH and CDR2 LQKENI. With V trimmed by 5 bases and J by 1 base, 4 bases remained unmatched. The DNA of the CDR3 is TGTGCCAGCTCAAGGGACAGCGGCCAAGAGACCCAGTACTTC. This encodes CASSRDSGQETQYF. The full variable domain, its missing parts supplied by reference TRBV18 and TRBJ2-5, is NAGVMQNPRHLVRRRGQEARLRCSPMKGHSHVYWYRQLPEEGLKFMVYLQKENIIDESGMPKERFSAEFPKEGPSILRIQQVVRGDSAAYFCASSRDSGQETQYFGPGTRLLVL.

The chain recombines TRBV30 with TRBJ2-1; D is undetermined. Germline V gene lookup returns CDR1 GTSNPN and CDR2 SVGIG (reference sequence). The V end lost 0 bases, the J end lost 10 bases, and 13 bases lay between the germline ends. The CDR3 length is 13 residues. This chain's CDR3 is CAWSVGETTEQFF. The DNA of the CDR3 is TGTGCCTGGAGTGTAGGAGAGACGACCGAGCAGTTCTTC. Supplemented by reference TRBV30 and TRBJ2-1, the full variable domain reads SQTIHQWPATLVQPVGSPLSLECTVEGTSNPNLYWYRQAAGRGLQLLFYSVGIGQISSEVPQNLSASRPQDRQFILSSKKLLLSDSGFYLCAWSVGETTEQFFGPGTRLTVL.

This clone was found once. The CDR3: CASSPRGDYGYTF. The CDR3 DNA reads TGCGCCAGCAGCCCGCGGGGGGACTATGGCTACACCTTC. The chain links TRBV5-1 to TRBJ1-2; perhaps TRBD1 as D (5 bases). Germline CDR1 reads SGHRS; CDR2 reads YFSETQ. The length of the CDR3 is 13 residues. Deletions cut 4 bases from V and 3 bases from J, with 10 bases between.

The chain combines TRBV19 with TRBJ2-2; D gene ambiguous. Germline loops: CDR1 LNHDA, CDR2 SQIVND (reference sequence). The CDR3 is 14 amino acids. V lost 1 base to trimming and J lost 4 bases, with 7 bases between them. The CDR3 sequence is CASSIGLFTGELFF. CDR3 nucleotide sequence: TGTGCCAGTAGTATAGGCCTCTTCACCGGGGAGCTGTTTTTT.